This record covers a single TCR beta chain. The length of the CDR3 is 14 residues. CDR1 and CDR2 from the germline V gene are WSHSY and SAAADI. The V segment lost 6 bases and the J segment 5 bases; nucleotides outside the gene matches: 8. This sample was taken from a study of blood T cell repertoires in COVID-19. The overall study: Sites in the United States, Italy and Spain provided acute and convalescent COVID-19 samples. PBMCs, B-cell-depleted T cells, or T cells provided the cDNA or gDNA that made up the material.

Generated by immunoSEQ multiplex PCR, the TCRdb table keeps only in-frame clones and is missing some. The table includes about 190,000 clones, 88% detected once. The source of this sequence is a man aged 25-45 years with acute or convalescent COVID-19. Material: peripheral blood. The gene calls are TRBV10-2 and TRBJ2-5; 8 bases fit TRBD1. CDR3 DNA: TGCGCCAGCAGCAGAGGACAGGGTAGGGAGACCCAGTACTTC. Translating gives CASSRGQGRETQYF.